Given below is one T cell receptor beta chain in context. Its target is unknown. This sample stems from a study of vaccination effects on CD4 cells after COVID-19. Whole-study results and caveats: Recruitment yielded few convalescent patients, and the study had no early post-infection timepoints.

Generated by immunoSEQ multiplex PCR, the TCRdb table keeps only in-frame clones and is missing some. The data show under 30,000 clones, with more than 70% seen just once and 10% held by the top ten. The length of the CDR3 is 16 residues. CDR1 is SGDLS, CDR2 YYNGEE, per germline. Trimming cost V 1 base and J 8 bases; bases outside gene matches: 9. Pools of viral peptides were used by the ViraFEST assay to expand antigen-specific CD4+ T cells ahead of sequencing. Following 10 days of culture, CD4+ T cells were isolated. Vaccinated recipients, who were negative for nucleocapsid antibodies, had no history of SARS-CoV-2 infection. Approximately 2.1 million PBMC were placed in each well, which was supplemented with roughly 9.1 IU/ml IL-2 and approximately 9.2 ug/ml peptides.

V and J are TRBV9 and TRBJ2-1; TRBD2 agrees at 10 bases. This TCR was sampled from a human donor who received a COVID-19 vaccine. The material sequenced was CD4+ T cells from PBMCs cultured with HCoV-NL63 spike peptides, taken before COVID-19 vaccination. Written as DNA, the CDR3 is TGTGCCAGCAGCGTAAGCGGGAGGGCCGTTTGGGATGAGCAGTTCTTC. Protein sequence: CASSVSGRAVWDEQFF.